A selection of T cell receptor beta chains follows, all from one sample in a study of blood T cells in healthy people across ages. TCRdb reprocessed the 5' RACE reads via MiXCR and lists one record per CDR3 protein. The sample lists roughly 410,000 distinct CDR3 sequences; about 55% were seen once. Sequencing was carried out using blood. The receptors stem from a man in his fifties or sixties in good health. CDR3s include the opening cysteine and the closing phenylalanine or tryptophan. D genes are given only for firm matches. Size is omitted from some rows. Given values are once, few, many or a class for expanded clones.

d_gene: -; j_gene: TRBJ2-7; abundance: -; v_gene: TRBV2; CDR3nt: TGTGCCAGCAGCGATGACCGAGCCTACGAGCAGTACTTC; CDR3aa: CASSDDRAYEQYF
d_gene: -; j_gene: TRBJ2-7; abundance: few; v_gene: TRBV14; CDR3nt: TGTGCCAGCAGCCAAGATCGGAGACAGACCTACGAGCAGTACTTC; CDR3aa: CASSQDRRQTYEQYF
d_gene: -; j_gene: TRBJ2-5; abundance: few; v_gene: TRBV20-1; CDR3nt: TGCAGTGCTAGAGAGGGGGGGACCCAGTACTTC; CDR3aa: CSAREGGTQYF
d_gene: -; j_gene: TRBJ1-1; abundance: few; v_gene: TRBV29-1; CDR3nt: TGCAGCGCCCGGCCGGTGAACACTGAAGCTTTCTTT; CDR3aa: CSARPVNTEAFF
d_gene: TRBD1; j_gene: TRBJ1-3; abundance: -; v_gene: TRBV12-3/TRBV12-4; CDR3nt: TGTGCCAGCAGTCCGGACAGGGGCCGTCCCTCTGGAAACACCATATATTTT; CDR3aa: CASSPDRGRPSGNTIYF
d_gene: TRBD2; j_gene: TRBJ2-3; abundance: -; v_gene: TRBV7-2; CDR3nt: TGTGCCAGCAGCCGTGGGGGAGCGGGAAGCACAGATACGCAGTATTTT; CDR3aa: CASSRGGAGSTDTQYF
d_gene: -; j_gene: TRBJ2-7; abundance: -; v_gene: TRBV20-1; CDR3nt: TGCAGTGCTAGATGGTACGACGACGAGCAGTACTTC; CDR3aa: CSARWYDDEQYF
d_gene: TRBD1; j_gene: TRBJ2-7; abundance: once; v_gene: TRBV6-2/TRBV6-3; CDR3nt: TGTGCCAGCAGGAGAGGGGGCGGCTACGAGCAGTACTTC; CDR3aa: CASRRGGGYEQYF
d_gene: TRBD1; j_gene: TRBJ2-7; abundance: -; v_gene: TRBV4-2; CDR3nt: TGTGCCAGCAGCCAAGACGTCAGGACAGGGGTGGACGAGCAGTACTTC; CDR3aa: CASSQDVRTGVDEQYF
d_gene: -; j_gene: TRBJ2-3; abundance: few; v_gene: TRBV11-3; CDR3nt: TGTGCCAGCAGCGCAGGGAGAACAGCAGATACGCAGTATTTT; CDR3aa: CASSAGRTADTQYF
d_gene: -; j_gene: TRBJ2-2; abundance: -; v_gene: TRBV12-3/TRBV12-4; CDR3nt: TGTGCCAGCAGTTTCGGGGATATCAGGGAGCTGTTTTTT; CDR3aa: CASSFGDIRELFF
d_gene: -; j_gene: TRBJ1-4; abundance: many; v_gene: TRBV14; CDR3nt: TGTGCCAGCAGCCAAGTCCGGGCTAATGAAAAACTGTTTTTT; CDR3aa: CASSQVRANEKLFF
d_gene: -; j_gene: TRBJ2-5; abundance: -; v_gene: TRBV28; CDR3nt: TGTGCCAGCAGGGATTCCAATTCTCGGGAGACCCAGTACTTC; CDR3aa: CASRDSNSRETQYF
d_gene: -; j_gene: TRBJ2-3; abundance: many; v_gene: TRBV20-1; CDR3nt: TGCAGTGCTAGACAGACAGATACGCAGTATTTT; CDR3aa: CSARQTDTQYF
d_gene: -; j_gene: TRBJ2-7; abundance: many; v_gene: TRBV5-1; CDR3nt: TGCGCCAGCAGCTCCACCCACGGGGAGCAGTACTTC; CDR3aa: CASSSTHGEQYF
d_gene: TRBD2; j_gene: TRBJ2-5; abundance: few; v_gene: TRBV14; CDR3nt: TGTGCCAGCAGCCAAGCCGTGCGGGGGGAGACCCAGTACTTC; CDR3aa: CASSQAVRGETQYF
d_gene: -; j_gene: TRBJ2-7; abundance: -; v_gene: TRBV5-1; CDR3nt: TGCGCCAGCAGCTTGGACCCGATTTCCTACGAGCAGTACTTC; CDR3aa: CASSLDPISYEQYF
d_gene: -; j_gene: TRBJ2-1; abundance: -; v_gene: TRBV6-5; CDR3nt: TGTGCCAGCTATGGTCCCATGAAGTTCTTC; CDR3aa: CASYGPMKFF